Presented here are 17 T cell receptor beta chains from one specimen sequenced in a study of control samples from healthy donors and cancer patients. Method: immunoSEQ multiplex PCR; TCRdb's copy keeps in-frame clones and lacks some. The table lists about 140,000 clones, 94% of them singletons, with around 13% in the top ten. The material sequenced was blood. The source of these receptors is a man aged 35-49 years in good health.

The V gene is TRBV27, the J gene TRBJ1-2; 7 bases match TRBD1. This CDR3 has 13 amino acids. The germline V gene has CDR1 MNHEY and CDR2 SMNVEV (reference sequence). V dropped 6 bases and J dropped 7; count of bases not matched to a gene: 8. CDR3 region: CASSPRGVIGYTF. The CDR3, as DNA: TGTGCCAGCAGCCCCAGGGGGGTAATTGGCTACACCTTC.

This clone was detected once. The V gene is TRBV25-1, the J gene TRBJ1-1, with TRBD1 matching 8 bases. From germline, CDR1 is MGHDK and CDR2 SYGVNS. The junction had 6 bases not matched to a gene; V was cut back by 3 bases and J by 0 bases. The CDR3 spans 16 residues. Here the CDR3 reads CASSDPRQGMNTEAFF. Here the CDR3 DNA reads TGTGCCAGCAGTGACCCCAGACAGGGGATGAACACTGAAGCTTTCTTT.

The chain joins TRBV5-1 to TRBJ2-1; D remains unclear. CDR1 SGHRS and CDR2 YFSETQ come from the germline V gene. Trimming removed 2 bases at V and 5 bases at J, with 8 bases between. This CDR3 is built from 13 residues. The CDR3 region has the DNA TGCGCCAGCAGCTTACTTCCTGACAATGAGCAGTTCTTC. Translated: CASSLLPDNEQFF.

The chain uses TRBV19 and TRBJ1-1; D is undetermined. CDR1 LNHDA and CDR2 SQIVND come from the germline V gene (reference sequence). CDR3 length: 14 residues. V lost 3 bases and J 2 bases, leaving 10 bases between the germline ends. CDR3 nucleotide sequence: TGTGCCAGTAGTATTGGTCGTGGAAACACTGAAGCTTTCTTT. Its protein product is CASSIGRGNTEAFF. The variable domain in full, with the rest retrieved from reference TRBV19 and TRBJ1-1, is DGGITQSPKYLFRKEGQNVTLSCEQNLNHDAMYWYRQDPGQGLRLIYYSQIVNDFQKGDIAEGYSVSREKKESFPLTVTSAQKNPTAFYLCASSIGRGNTEAFFGQGTRLTVV.

The chain couples TRBV6-5 to TRBJ1-1; TRBD1 matches at 7 bases. Per germline, CDR1 MNHEY and CDR2 SVGAGI. The CDR3 covers 13 residues. With 5 bases clipped from V and 3 bases from J, the junction kept 3 bases outside the gene matches. CDR3 DNA sequence: TGTGCCAGCAGTCCCAGGGGGGACACTGAAGCTTTCTTT. This translates into CASSPRGDTEAFF.

Worth noting for this clone: The same CDR3 arises from other DNA sequences in this sample as well. The V call is TRBV5-4, the J call TRBJ2-7, with D perhaps matching TRBD2 (5 bases). This CDR3 is 15 amino acids long. The germline V gene encodes CDR1 SGHNT and CDR2 YYREEE (reference sequence). Trimming left V 0 bases short and J 2 bases short, with 12 bases between. The CDR3 reads CASSLAGTGTYEQYF. The CDR3 DNA is TGTGCCAGCAGCTTGGCTGGCACGGGGACCTACGAGCAGTACTTC.

V and J are TRBV30 and TRBJ1-4; D ambiguous. There are 15 residues in the CDR3. Germline values: CDR1 GTSNPN, CDR2 SVGIG (reference sequence). V was cut by 2 bases and J by 8 bases, with 18 bases left in between. Here the CDR3 DNA reads TGTGCCTGGAGTACCCGGGTTGGGGTCCGGGAAAAACTGTTTTTT. Protein: CAWSTRVGVREKLFF.

This clone showed up just once. The gene calls are TRBV9 and TRBJ1-6; 7 bases are a match to TRBD1. The CDR3 covers 17 residues. Germline CDR1 is SGDLS and CDR2 is YYNGEE. The V and J ends lost 4 bases and 0 bases, in that order; junction bases with no gene match: 7. CDR3 DNA sequence: TGTGCCAGCAGCTCCTGGACAGGTAGCTCCTATAATTCACCCCTCCACTTT. This encodes CASSSWTGSSYNSPLHF.

This clone appeared once. The chain uses TRBV6-6 and TRBJ2-1; 9 nucleotides line up with TRBD2. CDR3 size: 12 residues. After removal of 11 bases from V and 6 bases from J, the junction contained 5 bases not matched to a gene. Germline-derived CDR1 and CDR2 are MNHNY and SVGAGI (reference sequence). The CDR3 loop reads CAVTSGSNEQFF. The CDR3 region has the DNA TGTGCCGTGACTAGCGGATCCAATGAGCAGTTCTTC.

The table lists this clone with a count of one. The rearrangement links TRBV5-1 to TRBJ2-3; D unclear. The V end was cut by 0 bases, the J end by 0 bases, with 11 bases between. CDR1 is SGHRS and CDR2 is YFSETQ in the germline V gene. The CDR3 runs to 16 residues. This CDR3 is CASSLAGGASTDTQYF. In DNA, the CDR3 is TGCGCCAGCAGCTTGGCGGGCGGCGCTAGCACAGATACGCAGTATTTT.

The chain has TRBV9 and TRBJ2-7; D remains ambiguous. V was shortened by 4 bases and J by 0 bases, with 8 bases between the two germline ends. CDR1 SGDLS and CDR2 YYNGEE come from the germline V gene. CDR3 length equals 13 residues. DNA for the CDR3: TGTGCCAGCAGCCCCCGCCCCTCCTACGAGCAGTACTTC. Amino acids: CASSPRPSYEQYF.

This chain joins TRBV7-8 and TRBJ2-5; D is possibly TRBD2 (6 bases). Germline CDR1 and CDR2: SGHVS and FQNEAQ. CDR3 length equals 16 residues. With 1 base removed from V and 0 bases from J, the gap between germline ends came to 12 bases. CDR3 sequence reads: CASSLEPGRYQETQYF. CDR3 in DNA: TGTGCCAGCAGCTTAGAGCCAGGGAGGTACCAAGAGACCCAGTACTTC.

The sample holds one count of this clone. The CDR3 sequence is CASSLIVDEQYF. The CDR3, as DNA: TGTGCCAGCAGCTTAATCGTGGACGAGCAGTACTTC. The J gene is TRBJ2-7, the V gene TRBV11-2, with D unclear. Trimming removed 2 bases at V and 5 bases at J, with 7 bases between. This CDR3 contains 12 residues. Germline V gives CDR1 SGHAT, CDR2 FQNNGV.

The CDR3 DNA reads as TGTGCCATCAGGACAGGGGAGCGGGGCTACACCTTC. This codes for CAIRTGERGYTF. This rearrangement joins TRBV10-3 to TRBJ1-2, with 8 bases that match TRBD1. This CDR3 spans 12 amino acids. Germline V lookup: CDR1 ENHRY, CDR2 SYGVKD. V lost 6 bases, J lost 8 bases, and 5 bases stayed unmatched.

This clone has only one observation. This chain uses TRBV7-9 with TRBJ2-7; D remains unclear. The CDR3 runs to 13 residues. Trimming left V 1 base short and J 3 bases short, with 7 bases between. CDR1 and CDR2 from the germline V gene are SEHNR and FQNEAQ (reference sequence). The CDR3 sequence is CASSLGLYYEQYF. Here the CDR3 DNA reads TGTGCCAGCAGCTTAGGACTGTACTACGAGCAGTACTTC.

CDR3 sequence reads: CAISESTSGRYEQYF. The CDR3 DNA reads TGTGCCATCAGTGAGTCGACTAGCGGGAGGTACGAGCAGTACTTC. The V and J genes are TRBV10-3 and TRBJ2-7; 13 positions match TRBD2. Germline V CDR1 and CDR2: ENHRY, SYGVKD. CDR3 length equals 15 residues. V gave up 0 bases and J gave up 4 bases; unmatched junction bases: 0.

This clone occurred many times. The chain has TRBV2 and TRBJ2-5; tentatively, D is TRBD1 (5 bases). Germline V gene lookup returns CDR1 SNHLY and CDR2 FYNNEI. Between the trimmed V and J ends, which lost 4 bases and 5 bases, there was a span of 8 bases. The CDR3 covers 12 residues. The CDR3 is CASSAGLETQYF. The CDR3 DNA reads as TGTGCCAGCAGTGCAGGGTTGGAGACCCAGTACTTC.